The entry below describes one T cell receptor beta chain. Its antigen is undetermined. The source of the sample is a study of T cell responses to AZD1222 COVID-19 vaccine. The study, taken as a whole, reports: The study reported that nearly half of spike-specific TCRs target unmutated variant regions.

Generated by immunoSEQ multiplex PCR, the TCRdb table keeps only in-frame clones and is missing some. This table has 66,000 or so clones, 87% appearing once. The J segment lost 10 bases and the V segment lost 5 bases, leaving 10 bases of the junction unmatched. The germline V gene has CDR1 MNHEY and CDR2 SVGAGI. The CDR3 runs 13 residues. The TCR comes from an adult in good health. This material consisted of peripheral blood, taken on day 0 of AZD1222 vaccination. The chain uses TRBV6-5 and TRBJ1-1; 7 bases are a match to TRBD1. CDR3 residues: CASSLRLDRAAFF. The CDR3 bases are TGTGCCAGCAGTCTTCGGTTAGACAGGGCAGCTTTCTTT.